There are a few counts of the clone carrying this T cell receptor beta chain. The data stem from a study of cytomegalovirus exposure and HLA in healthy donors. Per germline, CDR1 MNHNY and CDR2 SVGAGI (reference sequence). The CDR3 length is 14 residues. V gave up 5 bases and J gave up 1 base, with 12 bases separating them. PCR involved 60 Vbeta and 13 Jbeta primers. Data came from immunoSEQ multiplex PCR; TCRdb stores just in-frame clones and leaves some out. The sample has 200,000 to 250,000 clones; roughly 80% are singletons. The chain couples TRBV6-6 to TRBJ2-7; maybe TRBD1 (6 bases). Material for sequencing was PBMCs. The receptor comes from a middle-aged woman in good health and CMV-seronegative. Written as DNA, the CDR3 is TGTGCCAGCAGTCGCAGGGACAATTCCTACGAGCAGTACTTC. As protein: CASSRRDNSYEQYF.